Following are 12 T cell receptor beta chains from one sample sequenced in a study of cytomegalovirus exposure and HLA in healthy donors. In the PCR, 60 Vbeta and 13 Jbeta primers were used. TCRdb's table, derived via immunoSEQ multiplex PCR, lists solely in-frame clones and lacks some. The sample shows 60,000 to 65,000 clones, about 89% of them seen only once. The sequencing sample was made of PBMCs. These receptors all come from a young man in good health and CMV-seronegative.

The rearrangement links TRBV30 to TRBJ1-5; no reliable D call. In germline, CDR1 is GTSNPN, CDR2 SVGIG (reference sequence). CDR3 length: 14 amino acids. Trimming shortened V by 2 bases and J by 0 bases, and 8 bases separated the two germline ends. The CDR3 sequence: CAWSLLASNQPQHF. CDR3 nucleotide sequence: TGTGCCTGGAGTTTGCTAGCTAGCAATCAGCCCCAGCATTTT.

J is TRBJ1-1 and V is TRBV2, with a tentative D call TRBD1 (6 bases). Trimming stripped 9 bases from V and 1 base from J, with 15 bases between. Germline V CDR1 and CDR2: SNHLY, FYNNEI. The CDR3 is 14 residues long. The CDR3 region is CASSQGGGNTEAFF. The CDR3 DNA follows: TGTGCCAGTTCCCAGGGAGGGGGGAACACTGAAGCTTTCTTT.

The chain links TRBV30 to TRBJ1-1; 8 nucleotides align to TRBD1. Germline values: CDR1 GTSNPN, CDR2 SVGIG (reference sequence). J lost 7 bases, V lost 2 bases, and 3 bases had no gene match. The CDR3 is made up of 12 amino acids. DNA for the CDR3: TGTGCCTGGAGTCCCAGGGGGCTTGAAGCTTTCTTT. This gives the protein CAWSPRGLEAFF. The whole variable domain, remainder taken from reference TRBV30 and TRBJ1-1, is SQTIHQWPATLVQPVGSPLSLECTVEGTSNPNLYWYRQAAGRGLQLLFYSVGIGQISSEVPQNLSASRPQDRQFILSSKKLLLSDSGFYLCAWSPRGLEAFFGQGTRLTVV.

A note on this clone: Relative to the germline gene, one junction end is altered; a read error may explain this. The CDR3 nucleotides read TGTGCCTGGAGTCGAACCCGAATCACAGGGGGCAAGCAGCCCCAGCATTTT. This sequence encodes CAWSRTRITGGKQPQHF. The V call is TRBV30, the J call TRBJ1-5; TRBD1 agrees at 9 bases. The germline gives CDR1 GTSNPN, CDR2 SVGIG (reference sequence). The CDR3 is made up of 17 amino acids.

The chain carries TRBV6-5 and TRBJ2-2, with D perhaps TRBD2 (6 bases). The CDR3 loop spans 15 amino acids. CDR1 is MNHEY and CDR2 is SVGAGI in the germline V gene. Trimming took 2 bases from V and 5 from J, leaving 12 bases between them. For the CDR3, the DNA is TGTGCCAGCAGTTACGGCCAGGGAGGAACCGGGGAGCTGTTTTTT. Its protein product is CASSYGQGGTGELFF.

This chain connects TRBV4-1 to TRBJ2-7; the match to TRBD1 covers 7 bases. Germline loops: CDR1 MGHRA, CDR2 YSYEKL. There are 15 residues in the CDR3. V lost 4 bases, J lost 2 bases, and 8 bases stayed unmatched. The CDR3 reads CASSPGVQGAYEQYF. The CDR3 nucleotides read TGCGCCAGCAGCCCCGGTGTGCAGGGGGCCTACGAGCAGTACTTC.

This sequence joins TRBV7-9 and TRBJ2-1, with TRBD1 matching over 8 bases. Germline loops: CDR1 SEHNR, CDR2 FQNEAQ (reference sequence). After removal of 5 bases from V and 4 bases from J, the junction contained 7 bases not matched to a gene. This CDR3 region has 15 residues. The CDR3, as DNA: TGTGCCAGCAGCGGGACGGGGACAGGTTACAATGAGCAGTTCTTC. It codes for CASSGTGTGYNEQFF.

The J gene is TRBJ2-5, the V gene TRBV7-3; 8 bases line up with TRBD2. Trimming cost V 5 bases and J 4 bases; bases outside gene matches: 3. The CDR3 extends over 13 amino acids. The germline V gene has CDR1 SGHTA and CDR2 FQGTGA. The CDR3 sequence is CASSPGGPETQYF. CDR3 DNA: TGTGCCAGCAGCCCGGGGGGGCCAGAGACCCAGTACTTC.

The J gene is TRBJ2-7, the V gene TRBV2; 8 bases map to TRBD1. The ends lost 1 base at V and 5 bases at J; junction bases unmatched: 1. The CDR3 extends over 13 amino acids. The germline V gene encodes CDR1 SNHLY and CDR2 FYNNEI. The CDR3 here is CASSEETGDEQYF. CDR3 in DNA: TGTGCCAGCAGTGAAGAGACAGGGGACGAGCAGTACTTC. Filled out from reference TRBV2 and TRBJ2-7, the complete variable domain reads EPEVTQTPSHQVTQMGQEVILRCVPISNHLYFYWYRQILGQKVEFLVSFYNNEISEKSEIFDDQFSVERPDGSNFTLKIRSTKLEDSAMYFCASSEETGDEQYFGPGTRLTVT.

The chain carries TRBV6-5 and TRBJ2-5, with 8 bases lining up with TRBD1. The CDR3 sequence is 14 residues long. Germline values: CDR1 MNHEY, CDR2 SVGAGI. The V gene end was trimmed by 6 bases and the J gene end by 5 bases; junction bases not matched to a gene: 8. The CDR3 reads CASSRTGSSETQYF. The DNA for the CDR3 is TGTGCCAGCAGCCGGACAGGGTCAAGCGAGACCCAGTACTTC.

This CDR3 is CAWTGSRLYEQYF. The CDR3 DNA follows: TGTGCCTGGACAGGGTCACGGCTCTACGAGCAGTACTTC. J is TRBJ2-7 and V is TRBV30; TRBD1 is a possible D gene (5 bases). V lost 4 bases, J lost 3 bases, and 13 bases lay in between. The CDR3 loop spans 13 amino acids. Germline CDR1 reads GTSNPN; CDR2 reads SVGIG (reference sequence).

Here the CDR3 DNA reads TGTGCCAGCAGCAGTAGACAGACCTATTACGAGCAGTACTTC. Encoded protein: CASSSRQTYYEQYF. V gene TRBV7-9 combines with J gene TRBJ2-7, with D possibly matching TRBD1 (5 bases). V was cut by 5 bases and J by 4 bases, with 15 bases left in between. Germline CDR1 reads SEHNR; CDR2 reads FQNEAQ (reference sequence). The length of the CDR3 is 14 residues.